The rows below give T cell receptor beta chains drawn from one sample of a study of blood T cell repertoires in COVID-19. Some clones are missing from TCRdb's copy, which holds only in-frame ones; the method was immunoSEQ multiplex PCR. This repertoire shows 140,000 or so clones, over 85% found once; its top ten account for around 1.6%. Sample: peripheral blood. These receptors originate from a human donor in a cohort sampled during active COVID-19. Both conserved end residues are part of each CDR3. Each record gives: CDR3 DNA, CDR3 protein, J gene, D gene, clone size, V gene. D genes are given only for firm matches. Clone size is not always given. Where it is, it says once, few, many or a class for expanded clones.

DNA: TGTGCCAGCTCACCTCTTGCAGATACGCAGTATTTT; CDR3: CASSPLADTQYF; J: TRBJ2-3; D: NA; size: NA; V: TRBV18
DNA: TGCGCCAGCAGCTCGGGACAGCCAGAAAACACCATATATTTT; CDR3: CASSSGQPENTIYF; J: TRBJ1-3; D: TRBD1; size: NA; V: TRBV5-1
DNA: TGTGCCAGCAGTGAAATAGTGGGAGTTTCACCCCTCCACTTT; CDR3: CASSEIVGVSPLHF; J: TRBJ1-6; D: NA; size: NA; V: TRBV2
DNA: TGCGCCAGCAGCGAACAGGGGCGCCGGACTGAAGCTTTCTTT; CDR3: CASSEQGRRTEAFF; J: TRBJ1-1; D: TRBD1; size: NA; V: TRBV5-1
DNA: TGTGCCAGGGAAACAGGGGGGTACGAGCAGTACTTC; CDR3: CARETGGYEQYF; J: TRBJ2-7; D: NA; size: NA; V: TRBV21-1
DNA: TGTGCCAGCAGACCCGGGACAGGGAACTCACCCCTCCACTTT; CDR3: CASRPGTGNSPLHF; J: TRBJ1-6; D: TRBD1; size: NA; V: TRBV2
DNA: TGCGCCAGCAGCTTGGATAGGGGGCAAGAGACCCAGTACTTC; CDR3: CASSLDRGQETQYF; J: TRBJ2-5; D: NA; size: NA; V: TRBV5-1
DNA: TGTGCCAGCTCACCGGGGACAGGGAAGCATGGCTACACCTTC; CDR3: CASSPGTGKHGYTF; J: TRBJ1-2; D: TRBD1; size: NA; V: TRBV18
DNA: TGTGCCAGCAGCTTACTAACAGGGGGCATTAATGAAAAACTGTTTTTT; CDR3: CASSLLTGGINEKLFF; J: TRBJ1-4; D: TRBD1; size: once; V: TRBV7-9
DNA: TGCGCCAGCAGCCAAGATCTGGGACAGGGACGGGGCTACACCTTC; CDR3: CASSQDLGQGRGYTF; J: TRBJ1-2; D: TRBD1; size: NA; V: TRBV4-3
DNA: TGTGCCAGCAGCGGGGAGGCGGGGTCCTACAATGAGCAGTTCTTC; CDR3: CASSGEAGSYNEQFF; J: TRBJ2-1; D: NA; size: NA; V: TRBV11-2
DNA: TGTGCCAGCAGCCGGGACTATGAAAAACTGTTTTTT; CDR3: CASSRDYEKLFF; J: TRBJ1-4; D: NA; size: NA; V: TRBV7-9
DNA: TGTGCCAGTAGTCCCACCCACAGGGATGACTACGAGCAGTACTTC; CDR3: CASSPTHRDDYEQYF; J: TRBJ2-7; D: NA; size: NA; V: TRBV19
DNA: TGCGCCAGCAGCCGGGACAGGGGGCACTATCAGTACTTC; CDR3: CASSRDRGHYQYF; J: TRBJ2-7; D: TRBD1; size: NA; V: TRBV4-3
DNA: TGTGCCATCAGTGAGGCACAGGGGGGACATCAGCCCCAGCATTTT; CDR3: CAISEAQGGHQPQHF; J: TRBJ1-5; D: TRBD1; size: NA; V: TRBV10-3
DNA: TGTGCCAGCAGCTGGGACAGGCCACTTCAGTTCTTC; CDR3: CASSWDRPLQFF; J: TRBJ2-1; D: TRBD1; size: NA; V: TRBV7-9
DNA: TGTGCCAGCGGCCCACGACCGGGACAGGGTTTCGCGGGTGCCACCTTC; CDR3: CASGPRPGQGFAGATF; J: TRBJ1-2; D: TRBD1; size: NA; V: TRBV7-8
DNA: TGTGCCAGCAGTTACCTGCGAGGAGGGACCACTGAAGCTTTCTTT; CDR3: CASSYLRGGTTEAFF; J: TRBJ1-1; D: NA; size: NA; V: TRBV6-5
DNA: TGTGCCAGCAGCGTAGGGGCAGGGGAAAACTATGGCTACACCTTC; CDR3: CASSVGAGENYGYTF; J: TRBJ1-2; D: NA; size: NA; V: TRBV9
DNA: TGCGCCAGCAGCGCCGGCTTGGGACAGGGATACACAGATACGCAGTATTTT; CDR3: CASSAGLGQGYTDTQYF; J: TRBJ2-3; D: TRBD1; size: once; V: TRBV5-1
DNA: TGTGCCAGCAGCCAAGATAGCAGAGATAACTATGGCTACACCTTC; CDR3: CASSQDSRDNYGYTF; J: TRBJ1-2; D: NA; size: few; V: TRBV4-2
DNA: TGCGCCAGCAGCCCGAGGCTGCCTAGCAATCAGCCCCAGCATTTT; CDR3: CASSPRLPSNQPQHF; J: TRBJ1-5; D: NA; size: NA; V: TRBV4-1
DNA: TGTGCCAGCAGTGTCCAGGGGTTTGGAGAGACCCAGTACTTC; CDR3: CASSVQGFGETQYF; J: TRBJ2-5; D: NA; size: NA; V: TRBV11-1
DNA: TGTGCCAGCAGCTTGTTTTCGACAGCAAACTATGGCTACACCTTC; CDR3: CASSLFSTANYGYTF; J: TRBJ1-2; D: NA; size: NA; V: TRBV5-6
DNA: TGTGCCACCAGTGATTTGGGGAGCGGGGGGGCCAATGAGCAGTTCTTC; CDR3: CATSDLGSGGANEQFF; J: TRBJ2-1; D: TRBD2; size: few; V: TRBV24-1
DNA: TGTGCCAGCAGTGCCATGCTAGCGGGGACAACAGATACGCAGTATTTT; CDR3: CASSAMLAGTTDTQYF; J: TRBJ2-3; D: TRBD2; size: NA; V: TRBV2
DNA: TGTGCCAGCAGTCCAGACAGGGGTAGGAGTAACTATGGCTACACCTTC; CDR3: CASSPDRGRSNYGYTF; J: TRBJ1-2; D: TRBD1; size: NA; V: TRBV27
DNA: TGTGCCAGCAGCGAGGACATTAACTATGGCTACACCTTC; CDR3: CASSEDINYGYTF; J: TRBJ1-2; D: NA; size: NA; V: TRBV7-2
DNA: TGTGCCAGCAGCATCCCGGGGACAGGGAAGGATGGCTACACCTTC; CDR3: CASSIPGTGKDGYTF; J: TRBJ1-2; D: TRBD1; size: NA; V: TRBV5-4
DNA: TGCAGCGGGCTTTCGGGTAGGCCCTACGAGCAGTACTTC; CDR3: CSGLSGRPYEQYF; J: TRBJ2-7; D: NA; size: NA; V: TRBV29-1
DNA: TGTGCCATGAGGGAACAGTCACCCACCTACGAGCAGTACTTC; CDR3: CAMREQSPTYEQYF; J: TRBJ2-7; D: NA; size: NA; V: TRBV2
DNA: TGTGCCAGTCGGGGGGGACCCCTTTATGGCTGCACCTTC; CDR3: CASRGGPLYGCTF; J: TRBJ1-2; D: NA; size: few; V: TRBV19
DNA: TGTGCCAGCAGCGAGCCTCGGGGGGGACTTAACTATGGCTACACCTTC; CDR3: CASSEPRGGLNYGYTF; J: TRBJ1-2; D: NA; size: NA; V: TRBV11-1